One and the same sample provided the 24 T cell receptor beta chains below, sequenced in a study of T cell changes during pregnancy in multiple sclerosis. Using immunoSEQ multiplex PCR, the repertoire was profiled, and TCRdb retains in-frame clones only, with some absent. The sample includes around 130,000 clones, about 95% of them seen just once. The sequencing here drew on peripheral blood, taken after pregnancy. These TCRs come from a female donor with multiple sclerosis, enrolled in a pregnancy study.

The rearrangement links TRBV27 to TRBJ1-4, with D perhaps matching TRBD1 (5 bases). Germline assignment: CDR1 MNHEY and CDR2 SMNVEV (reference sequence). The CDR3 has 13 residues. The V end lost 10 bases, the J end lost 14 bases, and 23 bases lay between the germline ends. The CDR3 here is CATSHKGAPKLFF. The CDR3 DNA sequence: TGTGCCACTTCCCATAAAGGGGCCCCCAAGCTGTTTTTT.

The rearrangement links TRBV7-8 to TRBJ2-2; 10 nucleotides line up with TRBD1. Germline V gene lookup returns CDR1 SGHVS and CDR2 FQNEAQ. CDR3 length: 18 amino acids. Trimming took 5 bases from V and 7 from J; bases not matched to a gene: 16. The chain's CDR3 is CASSRNAKGQGISGELFF. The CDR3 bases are TGTGCCAGCAGCCGAAATGCAAAGGGACAGGGGATAAGCGGGGAGCTGTTTTTT.

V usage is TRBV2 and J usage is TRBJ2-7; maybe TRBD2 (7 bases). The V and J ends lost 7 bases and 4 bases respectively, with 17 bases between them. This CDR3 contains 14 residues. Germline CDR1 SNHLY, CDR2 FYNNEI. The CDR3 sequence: CASTEGDYLYEQYF. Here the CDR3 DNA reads TGTGCCAGCACCGAGGGGGACTACCTATACGAGCAGTACTTC.

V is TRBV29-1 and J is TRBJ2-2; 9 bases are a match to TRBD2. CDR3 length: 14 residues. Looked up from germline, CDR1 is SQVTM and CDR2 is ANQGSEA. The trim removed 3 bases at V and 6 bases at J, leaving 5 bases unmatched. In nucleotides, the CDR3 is TGCAGCGTTGATGCGGGAGGGTTGCCCGGGGAGCTGTTTTTT. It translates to CSVDAGGLPGELFF.

As DNA, the CDR3 is TGTGCCAGCAGCCCGGGGACAGGGATCGACGAGCAGTACTTC. It yields the protein CASSPGTGIDEQYF. The gene calls are TRBV7-6 and TRBJ2-7, with 9 bases matching TRBD1. Per the germline V gene, CDR1 is SGHVS and CDR2 is FNYEAQ. The CDR3 length is 14 residues. Trimming at V came to 5 bases and at J to 5 bases, leaving 7 bases not matched to a gene.

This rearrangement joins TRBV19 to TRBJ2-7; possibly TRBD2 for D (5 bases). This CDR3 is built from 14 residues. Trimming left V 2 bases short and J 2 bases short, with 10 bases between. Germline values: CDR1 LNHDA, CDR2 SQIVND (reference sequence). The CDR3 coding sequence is TGTGCCAGTAGTATAAACGGACTCACCTACGAGCAGTACTTC. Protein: CASSINGLTYEQYF. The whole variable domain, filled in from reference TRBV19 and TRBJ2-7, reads DGGITQSPKYLFRKEGQNVTLSCEQNLNHDAMYWYRQDPGQGLRLIYYSQIVNDFQKGDIAEGYSVSREKKESFPLTVTSAQKNPTAFYLCASSINGLTYEQYFGPGTRLTVT.

In DNA, the CDR3 is TGTGCCAGCAGCCGCATGACAGGGTCGGGAGAGACCCAGTACTTC. Its protein product is CASSRMTGSGETQYF. The chain combines TRBV5-6 with TRBJ2-5; TRBD1 agrees at 7 bases. Germline CDR1 SGHDT, CDR2 YYEEEE. The V segment lost 4 bases and the J segment 4 bases; nucleotides outside the gene matches: 10. This CDR3 is built from 15 residues. The variable domain in full, completed from reference TRBV5-6 and TRBJ2-5, reads DAGVTQSPTHLIKTRGQQVTLRCSPKSGHDTVSWYQQALGQGPQFIFQYYEEEERQRGNFPDRFSGHQFPNYSSELNVNALLLGDSALYLCASSRMTGSGETQYFGPGTRLLVL.

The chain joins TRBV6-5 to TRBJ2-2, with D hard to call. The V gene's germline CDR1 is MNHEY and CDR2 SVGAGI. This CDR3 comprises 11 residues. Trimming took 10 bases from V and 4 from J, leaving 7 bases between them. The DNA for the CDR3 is TGTGCCACCTACAGCACCGGGGAGCTGTTTTTT. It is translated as CATYSTGELFF.

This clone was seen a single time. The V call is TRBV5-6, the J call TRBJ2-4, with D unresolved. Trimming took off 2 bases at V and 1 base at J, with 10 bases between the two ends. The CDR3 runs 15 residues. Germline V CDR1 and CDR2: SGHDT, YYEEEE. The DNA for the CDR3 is TGTGCCAGCAGCTTACACCGTTTTGCCAAAAACATTCAGTACTTC. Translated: CASSLHRFAKNIQYF.

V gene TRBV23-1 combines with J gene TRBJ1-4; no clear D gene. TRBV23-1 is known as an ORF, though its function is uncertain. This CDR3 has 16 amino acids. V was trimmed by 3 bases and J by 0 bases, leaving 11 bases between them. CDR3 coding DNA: TGCGCCAGCAGTCATCCCACATCAACAACTAATGAAAAACTGTTTTTT. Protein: CASSHPTSTTNEKLFF.

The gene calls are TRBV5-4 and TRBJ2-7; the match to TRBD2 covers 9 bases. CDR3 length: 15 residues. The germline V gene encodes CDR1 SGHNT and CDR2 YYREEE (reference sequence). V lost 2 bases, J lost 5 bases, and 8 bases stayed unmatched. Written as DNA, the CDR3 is TGTGCCAGCAGCTTTAGAAGCGGGAGGATCAACGAGCAGTACTTC. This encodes CASSFRSGRINEQYF.

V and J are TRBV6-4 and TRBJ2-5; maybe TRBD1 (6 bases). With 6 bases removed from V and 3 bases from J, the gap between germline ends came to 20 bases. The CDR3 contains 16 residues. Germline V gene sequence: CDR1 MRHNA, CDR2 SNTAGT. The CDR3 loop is CASRVGGRGPEETQYF. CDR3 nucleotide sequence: TGTGCCAGCAGGGTTGGGGGCAGGGGCCCCGAAGAGACCCAGTACTTC.

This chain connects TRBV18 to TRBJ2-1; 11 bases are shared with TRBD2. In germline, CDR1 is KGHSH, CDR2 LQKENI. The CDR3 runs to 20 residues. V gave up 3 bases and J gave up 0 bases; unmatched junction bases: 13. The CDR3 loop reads CASSPRTSGPPRLSYNEQFF. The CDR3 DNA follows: TGTGCCAGCTCACCGCGGACTAGCGGGCCGCCCCGCCTCTCCTACAATGAGCAGTTCTTC.

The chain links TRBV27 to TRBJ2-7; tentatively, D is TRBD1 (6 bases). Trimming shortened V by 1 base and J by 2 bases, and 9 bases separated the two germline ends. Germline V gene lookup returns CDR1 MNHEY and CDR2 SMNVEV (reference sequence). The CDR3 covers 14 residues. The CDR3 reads CASSLLGDTYEQYF. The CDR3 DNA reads TGTGCCAGCAGTTTATTGGGGGACACCTACGAGCAGTACTTC.

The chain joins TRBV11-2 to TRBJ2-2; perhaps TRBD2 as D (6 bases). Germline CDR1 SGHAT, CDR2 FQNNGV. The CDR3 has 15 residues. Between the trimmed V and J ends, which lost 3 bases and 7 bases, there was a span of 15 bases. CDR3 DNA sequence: TGTGCCAGCAGCTTTAGAAGGAGGGTTGGCGGGGAGCTGTTTTTT. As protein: CASSFRRRVGGELFF.

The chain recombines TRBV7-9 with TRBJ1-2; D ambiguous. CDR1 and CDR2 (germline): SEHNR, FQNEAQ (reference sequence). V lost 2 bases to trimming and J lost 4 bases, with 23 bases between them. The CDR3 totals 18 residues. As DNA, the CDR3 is TGTGCCAGCAGCTTATTCTTCGGCGAGGCGGCGCCCCTCTATGGCTACACCTTC. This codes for CASSLFFGEAAPLYGYTF.

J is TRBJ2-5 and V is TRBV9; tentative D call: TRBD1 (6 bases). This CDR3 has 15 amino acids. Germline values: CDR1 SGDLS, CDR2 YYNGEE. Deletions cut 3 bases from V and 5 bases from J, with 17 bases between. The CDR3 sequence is CASSAYSFQGETQYF. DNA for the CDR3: TGTGCCAGCAGCGCCTACAGCTTCCAGGGGGAGACCCAGTACTTC.

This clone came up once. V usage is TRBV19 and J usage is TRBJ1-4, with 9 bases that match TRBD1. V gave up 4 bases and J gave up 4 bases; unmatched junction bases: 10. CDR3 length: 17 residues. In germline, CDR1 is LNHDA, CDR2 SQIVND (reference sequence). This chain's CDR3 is CASSTPGQGMFNEKLFF. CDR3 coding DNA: TGTGCCAGTAGTACGCCGGGACAGGGCATGTTTAATGAAAAACTGTTTTTT.

CDR3 nucleotide sequence: TGTGCCAGCAGCGGCGGACTGGTGGCCTCGGGTGGTGAAAAACTGTTTTTT. The encoded protein is CASSGGLVASGGEKLFF. The V and J genes are TRBV5-8 and TRBJ1-4; D is uncertain. Trimming shortened V by 4 bases and J by 7 bases, and 23 bases separated the two germline ends. The CDR3 totals 17 residues. Germline assignment: CDR1 SGHTS and CDR2 YDEGEE. Complete variable domain (other parts from reference TRBV5-8 and TRBJ1-4): EAGVTQSPTHLIKTRGQQATLRCSPISGHTSVYWYQQALGLGLQFLLWYDEGEERNRGNFPPRFSGRQFPNYSSELNVNALELEDSALYLCASSGGLVASGGEKLFFGSGTQLSVL.

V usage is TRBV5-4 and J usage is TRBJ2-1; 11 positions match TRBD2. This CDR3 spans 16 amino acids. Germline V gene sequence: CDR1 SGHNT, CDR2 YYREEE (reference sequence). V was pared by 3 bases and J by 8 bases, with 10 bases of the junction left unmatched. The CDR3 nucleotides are TGTGCCAGCAGCTCGCCGCGACTAGCGGGGCAGGATGAGCAGTTCTTC. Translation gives CASSSPRLAGQDEQFF. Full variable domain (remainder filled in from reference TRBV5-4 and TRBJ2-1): ETGVTQSPTHLIKTRGQQVTLRCSSQSGHNTVSWYQQALGQGPQFIFQYYREEENGRGNFPPRFSGLQFPNYSSELNVNALELDDSALYLCASSSPRLAGQDEQFFGPGTRLTVL.

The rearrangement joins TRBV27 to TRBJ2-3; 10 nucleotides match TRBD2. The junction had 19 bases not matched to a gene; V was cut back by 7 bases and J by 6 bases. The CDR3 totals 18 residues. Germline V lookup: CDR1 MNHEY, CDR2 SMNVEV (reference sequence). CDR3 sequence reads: CASIPRVLAGVFSDTQYF. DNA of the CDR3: TGTGCCAGCATCCCCCGGGTGCTAGCGGGAGTTTTTTCTGATACGCAGTATTTT.

The CDR3 is CATSEGTQYF. For the CDR3, the DNA is TGTGCCACCTCAGAGGGTACGCAGTATTTT. The rearrangement joins TRBV28 to TRBJ2-3; possibly TRBD2 for D (5 bases). The CDR3 runs to 10 residues. Germline values: CDR1 MDHEN, CDR2 SYDVKM. V was shortened by 10 bases and J by 8 bases, with 10 bases between the two germline ends.

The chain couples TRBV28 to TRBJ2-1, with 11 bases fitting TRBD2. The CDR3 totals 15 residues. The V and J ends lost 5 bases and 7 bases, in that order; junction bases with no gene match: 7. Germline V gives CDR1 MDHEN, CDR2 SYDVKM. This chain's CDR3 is CASSKTSGKVNEQFF. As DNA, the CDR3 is TGTGCCAGCAGTAAGACTAGCGGGAAGGTTAATGAGCAGTTCTTC.

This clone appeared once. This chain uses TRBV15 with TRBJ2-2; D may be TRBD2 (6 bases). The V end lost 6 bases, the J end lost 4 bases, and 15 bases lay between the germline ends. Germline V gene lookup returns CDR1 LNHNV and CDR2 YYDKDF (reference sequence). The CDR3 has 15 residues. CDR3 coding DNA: TGTGCCACCAGGTTGGGGGGATTGAGCACCGGGGAGCTGTTTTTT. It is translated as CATRLGGLSTGELFF.